These 25 T cell receptor beta chains share one sample of origin, sequenced in a study of T cells in localized non-small cell lung cancer. TCRdb's copy holds only in-frame clones and misses some; the assay was immunoSEQ multiplex PCR. Of about 2,000 clones in the sample, 24% were seen once. Sample: lung tumor tissue, taken before any cancer treatment. The receptor source for this set is a woman aged 40 to 75 with stage II squamous cell lung carcinoma.

Only a few counts were recorded for this clone. The chain links TRBV15 to TRBJ1-1; D perhaps matches TRBD1 (5 bases). The V end was cut by 0 bases, the J end by 5 bases, with 16 bases between. The CDR3 length is 16 residues. Germline V lookup: CDR1 LNHNV, CDR2 YYDKDF (reference sequence). The CDR3 reads CATSRDPGGRQTEAFF. Here the CDR3 DNA reads TGTGCCACCAGCAGAGATCCTGGGGGGAGGCAAACTGAAGCTTTCTTT. Full variable domain (rest looked up from reference TRBV15 and TRBJ1-1): DAMVIQNPRYQVTQFGKPVTLSCSQTLNHNVMYWYQQKSSQAPKLLFHYYDKDFNNEADTPDNFQSRRPNTSFCFLDIRSPGLGDTAMYLCATSRDPGGRQTEAFFGQGTRLTVV.

V and J are TRBV6-8 and TRBJ1-1, with 8 nucleotides matching TRBD1. Germline V gives CDR1 MNHGY, CDR2 SAAAGT. Trimming removed 6 bases from V and 2 bases from J; junction bases left unmatched: 5. The CDR3 loop spans 14 amino acids. The CDR3 bases are TGTGCCAGCAGGAAGACAGGGGTTAACACTGAAGCTTTCTTT. Translated, it gives CASRKTGVNTEAFF.

The chain joins TRBV19 to TRBJ1-4; no clear D gene. V was clipped by 5 bases and J by 11 bases, with 12 bases between them. Germline CDR1 reads LNHDA; CDR2 reads SQIVND (reference sequence). There are 12 residues in the CDR3. The CDR3 coding sequence is TGTGCCAGTAGTGCCCCGGTTGGGAAACTGTTTTTT. Translation: CASSAPVGKLFF.

The chain employs TRBV28 and TRBJ2-7; D uncertain. Deletions cut 7 bases from V and 5 bases from J, with 12 bases between. The CDR3 loop spans 12 amino acids. Germline V gene data show CDR1 as MDHEN and CDR2 as SYDVKM. CDR3 sequence reads: CASTETWHEQYF. In nucleotides, the CDR3 is TGTGCCAGCACGGAGACTTGGCACGAGCAGTACTTC.

This clone appeared a few times. This sequence joins TRBV15 and TRBJ1-2; D is perhaps TRBD1 (5 bases). The germline CDR1 and CDR2 sequences are LNHNV and YYDKDF (reference sequence). The CDR3 covers 14 residues. The ends were cut back, 3 bases at V and 7 bases at J, with 15 bases in the middle. Here the CDR3 reads CATSRGPSEGGYTF. The CDR3 region has the DNA TGTGCCACCAGCAGGGGACCCTCCGAGGGTGGCTACACCTTC.

This clone ranks as medium-sized (0.01 to 0.1%). V usage is TRBV11-3 and J usage is TRBJ2-7; maybe TRBD2 (7 bases). V was shortened by 5 bases and J by 2 bases, with 16 bases between the two germline ends. Germline V gene data show CDR1 as SGHNT and CDR2 as YENEEA. There are 15 residues in the CDR3. The CDR3 sequence: CASSLSGGGAYEQYF. The CDR3 DNA sequence: TGTGCCAGCAGCCTCTCGGGGGGCGGCGCCTACGAGCAGTACTTC.

This clone has a handful of counts. The CDR3 nucleotides are TGTGCCTGGAGTAAAGTAGTACGCACCGGGGAGCTGTTTTTT. Translation: CAWSKVVRTGELFF. The genes are TRBV30 and TRBJ2-2; D uncertain. The CDR3 extends over 14 amino acids. CDR1 is GTSNPN, CDR2 SVGIG, per germline (reference sequence). Trimming took off 2 bases at V and 4 bases at J, with 11 bases between the two ends. The complete variable domain, with remaining parts taken from reference TRBV30 and TRBJ2-2, reads SQTIHQWPATLVQPVGSPLSLECTVEGTSNPNLYWYRQAAGRGLQLLFYSVGIGQISSEVPQNLSASRPQDRQFILSSKKLLLSDSGFYLCAWSKVVRTGELFFGEGSRLTVL.

The chain has TRBV6-8 and TRBJ2-3; 8 nucleotides agree with TRBD2. With V trimmed by 2 bases and J by 6 bases, 7 bases remained unmatched. The CDR3 consists of 15 residues. From germline, CDR1 is MNHGY and CDR2 SAAAGT. CDR3 loop: CASSYAGGLLDTQYF. CDR3 DNA sequence: TGTGCCAGCAGTTACGCGGGGGGACTTCTTGATACGCAGTATTTT.

This clone was detected only a few times. J is TRBJ1-2 and V is TRBV2; 10 positions agree with TRBD1. This CDR3 region has 15 residues. CDR1 and CDR2 (germline): SNHLY, FYNNEI. The junction had 14 bases not matched to a gene; V was cut back by 8 bases and J by 8 bases. The DNA of the CDR3 is TGTGCCAGCCGACCCCTACCGGACAGGGGGGTGGGCTACACCTTC. It encodes CASRPLPDRGVGYTF.

This clone occurred a few times. The chain links TRBV14 to TRBJ1-1; 8 bases line up with TRBD1. The CDR3 has 16 residues. Germline CDR1 is SGHDN and CDR2 is FVKESK. V was clipped by 2 bases and J by 5 bases; unmatched bases: 10. The CDR3 spells CASSQFPQGARTEAFF. DNA for the CDR3: TGTGCCAGCAGCCAATTTCCTCAGGGGGCCAGGACTGAAGCTTTCTTT.

This clone qualifies as medium-sized. The sample has other DNA sequences that encode this CDR3 too. This sequence joins TRBV9 and TRBJ2-3, with D possibly being TRBD1 (6 bases). Germline V gene data show CDR1 as SGDLS and CDR2 as YYNGEE. The germline V and J ends were trimmed by 2 bases and 0 bases, with 19 bases remaining between them. The CDR3 runs to 18 residues. CDR3 in amino acids: CASSVTPGTGTSTDTQYF. CDR3 sequence (DNA): TGTGCCAGCAGCGTTACACCGGGAACCGGGACAAGCACAGATACGCAGTATTTT.

The J gene is TRBJ2-6, the V gene TRBV15; possible D gene TRBD1, 6 bases. V was clipped by 2 bases and J by 4 bases, with 15 bases between them. The CDR3 loop spans 17 amino acids. The germline V gene encodes CDR1 LNHNV and CDR2 YYDKDF (reference sequence). DNA of the CDR3: TGTGCCACCAGCAGACGAGATGACAGGCCCGGGGCCAACGTCCTGACTTTC. Its translation is CATSRRDDRPGANVLTF.

This clone was found a few times. The V gene is TRBV15, the J gene TRBJ1-1; TRBD1 matches at 8 bases. Germline CDR1 reads LNHNV; CDR2 reads YYDKDF (reference sequence). After removal of 5 bases from V and 0 bases from J, the junction contained 8 bases not matched to a gene. This CDR3 region has 16 residues. The DNA for the CDR3 is TGTGCCACCAGCGAACCCTGGACAGGGTTGAACACTGAAGCTTTCTTT. Amino acids: CATSEPWTGLNTEAFF.

A few counts support this clone. The sample carries other DNA sequences with the same CDR3. The V and J genes are TRBV9 and TRBJ2-3; D tentatively fits TRBD1 or TRBD2 (5 bases each). Trimming shortened V by 1 base and J by 0 bases, and 18 bases separated the two germline ends. Germline V gene lookup returns CDR1 SGDLS and CDR2 YYNGEE. This CDR3 region has 18 residues. DNA for the CDR3: TGTGCCAGCAGCGTAACCCCCGGGACGGGAACAAGCACAGATACGCAGTATTTT. Its translation: CASSVTPGTGTSTDTQYF.

The chain employs TRBV14 and TRBJ2-5; TRBD2 matches 7 bases. V lost 0 bases and J lost 9; bases outside the gene matches: 7. The germline V gene has CDR1 SGHDN and CDR2 FVKESK. The CDR3 length is 14 residues. The CDR3 loop is CASSQDIGLGSQYF. CDR3 nucleotide sequence: TGTGCCAGCAGCCAAGATATAGGACTAGGCTCCCAGTACTTC.

This clone was detected a few times. The gene calls are TRBV11-3 and TRBJ2-7, with D perhaps matching TRBD2 (5 bases). Trimming cost V 2 bases and J 11 bases, with 22 bases left between them. The CDR3 runs 15 residues. In germline, CDR1 is SGHNT, CDR2 YENEEA. CDR3 coding DNA: TGTGCCAGCAGCTTATTGTCAACGTTGGGCACGGGAAAGTACTTC. This gives the protein CASSLLSTLGTGKYF. The full variable domain, with the rest looked up from reference TRBV11-3 and TRBJ2-7, is EAGVVQSPRYKIIEKKQPVAFWCNPISGHNTLYWYLQNLGQGPELLIRYENEEAVDDSQLPKDRFSAERLKGVDSTLKIQPAELGDSAVYLCASSLLSTLGTGKYFGPGTRLTVT.

This sequence joins TRBV28 and TRBJ2-7, with D perhaps TRBD2 (6 bases). V was clipped by 5 bases and J by 6 bases, with 14 bases between them. This CDR3 region has 13 residues. Germline V gives CDR1 MDHEN, CDR2 SYDVKM. The CDR3 DNA reads as TGTGCCAGCAGTCCCCCCCCCGGGAGCGAGCAGTACTTC. As protein: CASSPPPGSEQYF. The full variable domain, rest sourced from reference TRBV28 and TRBJ2-7, is DVKVTQSSRYLVKRTGEKVFLECVQDMDHENMFWYRQDPGLGLRLIYFSYDVKMKEKGDIPEGYSVSREKKERFSLILESASTNQTSMYLCASSPPPGSEQYFGPGTRLTVT.

There are a few counts of this clone. The chain recombines TRBV19 with TRBJ1-4; no clear D gene. CDR3 size: 12 residues. The V gene's germline CDR1 is LNHDA and CDR2 SQIVND (reference sequence). V was shortened by 3 bases and J by 7 bases, with 6 bases between the two germline ends. This CDR3 is CASSITGEKLFF. CDR3 bases: TGTGCCAGTAGTATTACGGGTGAAAAACTGTTTTTT. Filled out from reference TRBV19 and TRBJ1-4, the complete variable domain reads DGGITQSPKYLFRKEGQNVTLSCEQNLNHDAMYWYRQDPGQGLRLIYYSQIVNDFQKGDIAEGYSVSREKKESFPLTVTSAQKNPTAFYLCASSITGEKLFFGSGTQLSVL.

In this sample, this clone turned up a few times. The rearrangement links TRBV5-1 to TRBJ2-1; D call uncertain. Germline CDR1 reads SGHRS; CDR2 reads YFSETQ. Trimming stripped 1 base from V and 6 bases from J, with 20 bases between. This CDR3 contains 17 residues. CDR3 nucleotides: TGCGCCAGCAGCTTGACCGCCGGGCAACAGCTTCTCAATGAGCAGTTCTTC. Its translation is CASSLTAGQQLLNEQFF.

This chain joins TRBV30 and TRBJ1-1; D may be TRBD1 (6 bases). This CDR3 comprises 15 residues. Between the trimmed V and J ends, which lost 0 bases and 0 bases, there was a span of 11 bases. CDR1 and CDR2 from the germline V gene are GTSNPN and SVGIG (reference sequence). The CDR3 protein is CAWSVDGGVNTEAFF. As DNA, the CDR3 is TGTGCCTGGAGTGTAGATGGGGGCGTGAACACTGAAGCTTTCTTT.

This clone ranks as medium-sized. This CDR3 is also generated by other DNA sequences in the sample. V is TRBV6-7 and J is TRBJ1-1; D gene uncertain. TRBV6-7 is an ORF, with its function uncertain. The CDR3 length is 11 residues. V was trimmed by 2 bases and J by 7 bases, leaving 5 bases between them. The CDR3 loop is CASSYGSEAFF. The DNA for the CDR3 is TGTGCCAGCAGTTACGGAAGTGAAGCTTTCTTT.

This clone appeared a few times. The chain combines TRBV6-8 with TRBJ1-4; D is unresolved. Trimming removed 2 bases from V and 3 bases from J, with 10 bases in between. This CDR3 comprises 15 residues. The germline gives CDR1 MNHGY, CDR2 SAAAGT. CDR3 bases: TGTGCCAGCAGTTACGTAGTGGGGTCTAATGAAAAACTGTTTTTT. Protein: CASSYVVGSNEKLFF.

This clone was detected only a few times. A read error may account for a junction end that differs from germline. The chain has TRBV2 and TRBJ1-1; D not certain. The CDR3 covers 12 residues. The germline gives CDR1 SNHLY, CDR2 FYNNEI. In DNA form, the CDR3 reads TGTGCCAGCAGGGAAGGGATGGCTGAAGCTTTCTTT. It encodes CASREGMAEAFF.

The chain carries TRBV6-8 and TRBJ1-5; a possible D gene is TRBD1 (5 bases). There are 12 residues in the CDR3. Looked up from germline, CDR1 is MNHGY and CDR2 is SAAAGT. The V end was cut by 9 bases, the J end by 14 bases, with 20 bases between. CDR3 nucleotide sequence: TGTGCCAGAAGCCTGGTGGGGACGTGGAAGCATTTT. This translates into CARSLVGTWKHF.

The chain recombines TRBV12-5 with TRBJ2-1, with D tentatively TRBD1 or TRBD2 (5 bases each). The CDR3 loop spans 14 amino acids. CDR1 is LGHNT, CDR2 FRNRAP, per germline. V was pared by 6 bases and J by 3 bases, with 12 bases between. CDR3 DNA: TGTGCTAGTGGGACCGGGACGGGCTACAATGAGCAGTTCTTC. Protein: CASGTGTGYNEQFF.